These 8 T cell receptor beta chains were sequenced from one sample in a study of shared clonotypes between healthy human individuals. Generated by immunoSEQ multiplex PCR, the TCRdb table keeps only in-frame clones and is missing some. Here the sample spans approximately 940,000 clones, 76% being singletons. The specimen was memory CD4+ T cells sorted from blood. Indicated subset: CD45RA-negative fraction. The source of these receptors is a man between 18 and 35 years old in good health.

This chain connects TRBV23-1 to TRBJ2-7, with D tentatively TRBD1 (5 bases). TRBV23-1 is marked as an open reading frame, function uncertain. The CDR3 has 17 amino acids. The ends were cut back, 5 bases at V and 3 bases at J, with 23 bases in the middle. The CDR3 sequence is CASSILLGAGNIYEQYF. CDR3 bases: TGCGCCAGCAGTATTCTTTTGGGTGCAGGGAACATCTACGAGCAGTACTTC.

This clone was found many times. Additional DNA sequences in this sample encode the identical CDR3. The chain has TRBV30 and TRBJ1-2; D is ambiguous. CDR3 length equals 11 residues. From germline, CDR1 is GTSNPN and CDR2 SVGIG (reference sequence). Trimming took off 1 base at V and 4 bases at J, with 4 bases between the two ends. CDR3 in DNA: TGTGCCTGGAGTGGGACCTATGGCTACACCTTC. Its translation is CAWSGTYGYTF.

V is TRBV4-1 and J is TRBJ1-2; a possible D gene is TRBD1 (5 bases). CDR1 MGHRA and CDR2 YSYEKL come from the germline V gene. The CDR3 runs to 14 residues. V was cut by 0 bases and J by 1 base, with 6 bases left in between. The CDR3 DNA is TGCGCCAGCAGCCAAGAAGACAGTAACTATGGCTACACCTTC. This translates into CASSQEDSNYGYTF.

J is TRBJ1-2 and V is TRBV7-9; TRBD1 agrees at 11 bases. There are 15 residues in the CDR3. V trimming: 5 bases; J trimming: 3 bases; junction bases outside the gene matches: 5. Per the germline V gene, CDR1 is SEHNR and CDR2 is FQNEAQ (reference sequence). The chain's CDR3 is CASSPGTGGHYGYTF. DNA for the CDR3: TGTGCCAGCAGCCCGGGGACAGGGGGTCACTATGGCTACACCTTC. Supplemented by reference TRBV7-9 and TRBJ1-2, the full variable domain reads DTGVSQNPRHKITKRGQNVTFRCDPISEHNRLYWYRQTLGQGPEFLTYFQNEAQLEKSRLLSDRFSAERPKGSFSTLEIQRTEQGDSAMYLCASSPGTGGHYGYTFGSGTRLTVV.

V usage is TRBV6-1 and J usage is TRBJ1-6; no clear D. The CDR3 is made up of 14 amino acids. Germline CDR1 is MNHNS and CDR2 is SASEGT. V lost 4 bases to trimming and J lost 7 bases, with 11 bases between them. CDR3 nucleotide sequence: TGTGCCAGCAGTGTCGGGCAGAGAAATTCACCCCTCCACTTT. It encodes CASSVGQRNSPLHF.

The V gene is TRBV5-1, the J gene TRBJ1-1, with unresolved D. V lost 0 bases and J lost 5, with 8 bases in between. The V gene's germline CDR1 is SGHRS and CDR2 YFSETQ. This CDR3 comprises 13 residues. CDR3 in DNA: TGCGCCAGCAGCTTGGGAGGGAAAACTGAAGCTTTCTTT. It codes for CASSLGGKTEAFF.

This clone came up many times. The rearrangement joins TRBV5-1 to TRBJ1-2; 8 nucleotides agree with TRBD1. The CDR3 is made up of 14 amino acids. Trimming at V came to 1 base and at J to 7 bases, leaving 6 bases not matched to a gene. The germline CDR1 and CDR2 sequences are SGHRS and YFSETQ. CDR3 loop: CASSLMDRAGGYTF. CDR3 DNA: TGCGCCAGCAGCTTGATGGACAGGGCCGGTGGCTACACCTTC. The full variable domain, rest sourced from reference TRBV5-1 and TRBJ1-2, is KAGVTQTPRYLIKTRGQQVTLSCSPISGHRSVSWYQQTPGQGLQFLFEYFSETQRNKGNFPGRFSGRQFSNSRSEMNVSTLELGDSALYLCASSLMDRAGGYTFGSGTRLTVV.

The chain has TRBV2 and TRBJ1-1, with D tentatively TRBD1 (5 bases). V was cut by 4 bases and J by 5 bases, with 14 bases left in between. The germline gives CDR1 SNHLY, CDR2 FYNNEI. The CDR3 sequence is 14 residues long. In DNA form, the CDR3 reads TGTGCCAGCAGTGTATTGGCAGGGTTAACTGAAGCTTTCTTT. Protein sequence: CASSVLAGLTEAFF.